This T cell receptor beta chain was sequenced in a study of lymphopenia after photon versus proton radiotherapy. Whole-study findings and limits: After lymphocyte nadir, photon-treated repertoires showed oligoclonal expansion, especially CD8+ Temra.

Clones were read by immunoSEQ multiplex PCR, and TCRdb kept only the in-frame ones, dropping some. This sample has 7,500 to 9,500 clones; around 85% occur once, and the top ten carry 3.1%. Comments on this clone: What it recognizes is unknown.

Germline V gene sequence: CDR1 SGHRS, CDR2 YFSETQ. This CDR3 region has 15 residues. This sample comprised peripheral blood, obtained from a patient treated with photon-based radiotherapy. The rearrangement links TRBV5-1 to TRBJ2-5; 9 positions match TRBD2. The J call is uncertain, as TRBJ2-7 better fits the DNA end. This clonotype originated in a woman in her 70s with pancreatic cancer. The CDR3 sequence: CASSKGLAKTYEQYF. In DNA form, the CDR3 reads TGCGCCAGCAGCAAAGGACTAGCGAAAACCTACGAGCAGTACTTC.